Listed below are T cell receptor beta chains from one sample, sequenced in a study of T-cell memory formation after mild COVID-19. TCRdb reanalysed the 5' RACE reads using MiXCR and keeps one entry per CDR3 protein. Among fewer than 650,000 distinct CDR3 sequences, roughly 20% were seen once, and the ten largest hold 8.4%. The material sequenced was PBMCs or a T cell subset sorted from them (not recorded which). Receptors were obtained from an adult woman who had mild COVID-19 (a few samples of this study predate the infection). Cell type and time point are not known. Both conserved end residues are part of each CDR3. Fields, in order: V gene, clone size, D gene, J gene, CDR3 protein, CDR3 DNA. D genes are given only for firm matches. Rows give clone size only sometimes, using once, few, many, or a class for an expanded clone.

v_gene: TRBV9; abundance: few; d_gene: TRBD1; j_gene: TRBJ1-1; CDR3aa: CASSGTGGYGTEAFF; CDR3nt: TGTGCCAGCAGCGGAACAGGGGGCTATGGAACTGAAGCTTTCTTT
v_gene: TRBV27; abundance: NA; d_gene: TRBD1; j_gene: TRBJ1-2; CDR3aa: CASSSIGQGYYGYTF; CDR3nt: TGTGCCAGCAGTTCGATCGGACAGGGCTACTATGGCTACACCTTC
v_gene: TRBV7-9; abundance: NA; d_gene: NA; j_gene: TRBJ1-2; CDR3aa: CASSPVRVNYGYTF; CDR3nt: TGTGCCAGCAGCCCTGTAAGGGTTAACTATGGCTACACCTTC
v_gene: TRBV13; abundance: NA; d_gene: TRBD1; j_gene: TRBJ1-6; CDR3aa: CASSSQGAYNSPLHF; CDR3nt: TGTGCCAGCAGCTCTCAGGGGGCCTATAATTCACCCCTCCACTTT
v_gene: TRBV30; abundance: few; d_gene: NA; j_gene: TRBJ2-1; CDR3aa: CAWRDGELYNEQFF; CDR3nt: TGTGCCTGGAGGGACGGGGAGCTCTACAATGAGCAGTTCTTC
v_gene: TRBV4-3; abundance: NA; d_gene: NA; j_gene: TRBJ1-1; CDR3aa: CASSQDMWITEAFF; CDR3nt: TGCGCCAGCAGCCAAGATATGTGGATCACTGAAGCTTTCTTT
v_gene: TRBV20-1; abundance: few; d_gene: TRBD1; j_gene: TRBJ2-7; CDR3aa: CSARDLGTGSYEQYF; CDR3nt: TGCAGTGCTAGAGATCTCGGGACAGGGTCTTACGAGCAGTACTTC
v_gene: TRBV30; abundance: NA; d_gene: TRBD1; j_gene: TRBJ1-2; CDR3aa: CAWRRQGRFSVEGYTF; CDR3nt: TGTGCCTGGAGAAGACAGGGAAGGTTCTCCGTGGAGGGCTACACCTTC
v_gene: TRBV25-1; abundance: few; d_gene: TRBD1; j_gene: TRBJ1-6; CDR3aa: CASRLGTGGNNSPLHF; CDR3nt: TGTGCCAGCAGGCTCGGGACAGGGGGTAATAATTCACCCCTCCACTTT
v_gene: TRBV12-3/TRBV12-4; abundance: NA; d_gene: TRBD2; j_gene: TRBJ2-7; CDR3aa: CASSLRLAGGSSYEQYF; CDR3nt: TGTGCCAGCAGTTTAAGGCTAGCGGGAGGGTCATCCTACGAGCAGTACTTC
v_gene: TRBV7-9; abundance: NA; d_gene: TRBD1; j_gene: TRBJ1-2; CDR3aa: CASSSGTGPKYGYTF; CDR3nt: TGTGCCAGCAGCTCAGGGACAGGCCCGAAGTATGGCTACACCTTC
v_gene: TRBV5-6; abundance: NA; d_gene: NA; j_gene: TRBJ2-3; CDR3aa: CASSSVPIAPDTQYF; CDR3nt: TGTGCCAGCAGCTCGGTCCCAATTGCGCCAGATACGCAGTATTTT
v_gene: TRBV3-1; abundance: few; d_gene: NA; j_gene: TRBJ2-5; CDR3aa: CASRGSGAETQYF; CDR3nt: TGTGCCAGCAGGGGCAGTGGAGCAGAGACCCAGTACTTC
v_gene: TRBV7-9; abundance: few; d_gene: NA; j_gene: TRBJ1-4; CDR3aa: CASSSGTRSSTNEKLFF; CDR3nt: TGTGCCAGCAGCTCCGGGACAAGGTCTTCAACTAATGAAAAACTGTTTTTT
v_gene: TRBV4-3; abundance: few; d_gene: TRBD1; j_gene: TRBJ2-1; CDR3aa: CASSVGQGDNEQFF; CDR3nt: TGCGCCAGCAGCGTGGGACAGGGGGACAATGAGCAGTTCTTC
v_gene: TRBV6-5; abundance: few; d_gene: NA; j_gene: TRBJ2-2; CDR3aa: CASRVRGYTGELFF; CDR3nt: TGTGCCAGCCGGGTCCGAGGATACACCGGGGAGCTGTTTTTT